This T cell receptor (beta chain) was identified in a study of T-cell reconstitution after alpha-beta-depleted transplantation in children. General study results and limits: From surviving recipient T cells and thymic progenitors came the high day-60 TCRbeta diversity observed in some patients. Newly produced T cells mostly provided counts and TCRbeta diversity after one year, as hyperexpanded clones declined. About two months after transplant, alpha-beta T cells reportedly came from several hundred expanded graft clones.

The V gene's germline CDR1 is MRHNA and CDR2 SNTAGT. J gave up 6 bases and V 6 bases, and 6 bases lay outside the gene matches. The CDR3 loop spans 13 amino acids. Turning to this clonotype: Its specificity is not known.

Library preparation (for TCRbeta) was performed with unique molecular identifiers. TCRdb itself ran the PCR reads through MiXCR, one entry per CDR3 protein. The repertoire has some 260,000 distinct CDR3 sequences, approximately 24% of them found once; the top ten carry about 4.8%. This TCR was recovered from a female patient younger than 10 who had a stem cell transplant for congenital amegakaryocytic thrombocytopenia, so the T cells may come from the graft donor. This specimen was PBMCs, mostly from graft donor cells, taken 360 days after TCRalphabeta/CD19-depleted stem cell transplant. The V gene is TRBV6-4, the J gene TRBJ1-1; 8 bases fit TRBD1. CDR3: CASSGQGGSEAFF. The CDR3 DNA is TGTGCCAGCAGCGGACAGGGAGGGTCTGAAGCTTTCTTT.